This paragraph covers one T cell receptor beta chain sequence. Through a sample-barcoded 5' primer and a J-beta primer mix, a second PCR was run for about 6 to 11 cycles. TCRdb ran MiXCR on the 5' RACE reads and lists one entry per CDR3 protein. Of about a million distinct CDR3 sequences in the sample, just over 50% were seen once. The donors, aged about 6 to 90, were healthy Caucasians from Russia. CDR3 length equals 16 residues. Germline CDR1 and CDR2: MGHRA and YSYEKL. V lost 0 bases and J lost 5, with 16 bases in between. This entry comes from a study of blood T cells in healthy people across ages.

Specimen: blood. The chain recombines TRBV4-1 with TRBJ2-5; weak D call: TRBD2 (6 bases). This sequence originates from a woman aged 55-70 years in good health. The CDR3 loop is CASSQDEEIGGETQYF. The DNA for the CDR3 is TGCGCCAGCAGCCAAGATGAGGAGATAGGAGGGGAGACCCAGTACTTC.